These T cell receptor beta chains were read from a single sample in a study of cytomegalovirus exposure and HLA in healthy donors. Method: immunoSEQ multiplex PCR; TCRdb's copy keeps in-frame clones and lacks some. The sample contains 210,000 or so clones, over 75% of which appear only once. The specimen sequenced was PBMCs. These receptors were collected from a man aged 18 to 30 in good health and CMV-seronegative. Each CDR3 is given with its conserved first and last residue.

v_call cdr3_aa
TRBV19 CASHRTGQGRTYEQYF
TRBV10-3 CAISEAGTGEETQYF
TRBV28 CASSSSLGSHSGNTIYF
TRBV12-5 CASGWTGVEAFF
TRBV12-1 CASSFVRRGGNQPQHF
TRBV19 CASSTRLAGGLSDTQYF
TRBV7-2 CASSPGLRTYEQYF
TRBV6-5 CASSYRGATNYGYTF
TRBV5-6 CASSRTESNQPQHF
TRBV7-9 CASSSTEGDYGYTF
TRBV7-8 CASSLARLENSPLHF
TRBV11-3 CASNFWGVSYEQYF
TRBV7-3 CASSLNAAGMDGYTF
TRBV7-8 CASSLVGGGPTGELFF
TRBV7-9 CASSFGTGGHSGNTIYF
TRBV28 CASSFAQATNQPQHF
TRBV5-6 CAGSTAYNEQFF
TRBV7-6 CASSPQGRGGDRGRTDTQYF
TRBV19 CSTGPGHYEQYF
TRBV19 CASSGTGDAFF
TRBV7-3 CASSRGQNNEQFF
TRBV7-9 CASSPSDREDQPQHF
TRBV27 CASSLPTGGEQFF
TRBV7-3 CASSLPSQGEQYF
TRBV7-3 CASSTSPGGYNEQFF
TRBV15 CATSTGRGNTEAFF
TRBV7-8 CASSPLSTINEQFF
TRBV7-2 CASSSWAASGPYEQYF
TRBV7-3 CASSSPGLAGGEQFF
TRBV11-3 CASSLEVAGGYNEQFF
TRBV5-1 CASRLFLAGVNGELFF
TRBV7-2 CASSLNNRVEQYF
TRBV5-4 CASSLGDRDYEQYF
TRBV9 CASSVETGGFKNEKLFF
TRBV9 CASSGGDRAETQYF
TRBV11-2 CASSPTLQGAYGYTF